The clone carrying this TCR beta chain has a count of ten or more. Its antigen is currently unknown. One entry per CDR3 protein results from TCRdb running MiXCR on the multiplex PCR reads. The table records around 110,000 distinct CDR3 sequences, 30% of them present only once. These data originate in a study of breast tumors, draining lymph nodes, adjacent tissues. Whole-study findings and limits: Tumor TCR diversity was below lymph nodes but above nontumor tissue. The lymph node origin of tumor T cells was framed as consistent with a hypothesis, not demonstrated. Luminal-like breast cancer showed significantly higher tumor–nontumor repertoire similarity than basal-like.

CDR3 size: 15 residues. With 1 base clipped from V and 6 bases from J, the junction kept 4 bases outside the gene matches. Germline CDR1 SEHNR, CDR2 FQNEAQ (reference sequence). Breast cancer patients provided tissue from their axillary draining lymph nodes. The receptor's source is a female donor with breast cancer. Some clones in this sample may be carry-over from other donors' samples. Sequencing used axillary lymph node tissue. The chain combines TRBV7-9 with TRBJ2-1, with 9 bases identical to TRBD2. The CDR3 nucleotides are TGTGCCAGCAGCTTAGAGACTAGCGGTTCCAATGAGCAGTTCTTC. Encoded protein: CASSLETSGSNEQFF.